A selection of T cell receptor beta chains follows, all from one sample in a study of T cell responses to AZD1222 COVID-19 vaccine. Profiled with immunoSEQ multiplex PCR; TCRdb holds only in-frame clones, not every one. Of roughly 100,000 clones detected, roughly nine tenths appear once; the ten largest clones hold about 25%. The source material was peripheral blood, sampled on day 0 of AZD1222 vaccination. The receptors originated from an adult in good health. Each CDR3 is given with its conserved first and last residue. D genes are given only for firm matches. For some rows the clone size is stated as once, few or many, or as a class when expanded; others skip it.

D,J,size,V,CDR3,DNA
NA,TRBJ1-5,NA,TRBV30,CAWAGAGDQPQHF,TGTGCCTGGGCAGGGGCAGGGGATCAGCCCCAGCATTTT
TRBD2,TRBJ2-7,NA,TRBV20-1,CSASETSGRAYEQYF,TGCAGTGCTAGTGAGACTAGCGGGAGGGCCTACGAGCAGTACTTC
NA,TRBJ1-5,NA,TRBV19,CATDPRDGWNQPQHF,TGTGCCACCGATCCAAGGGACGGATGGAATCAGCCCCAGCATTTT
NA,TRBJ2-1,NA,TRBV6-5,CASRREVTYNEQFF,TGTGCCAGCAGAAGGGAGGTCACCTACAATGAGCAGTTCTTC
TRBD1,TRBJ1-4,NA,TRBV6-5,CASSYQGQGREKLFF,TGTGCCAGCAGTTATCAGGGACAGGGGAGAGAAAAACTGTTTTTT
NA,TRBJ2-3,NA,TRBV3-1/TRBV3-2,CASSVQRPQDTQYF,TGTGCCAGCAGCGTACAGCGTCCGCAAGATACGCAGTATTTT
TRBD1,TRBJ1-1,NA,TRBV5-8,CASSLDRGLGTEAFF,TGTGCCAGCAGCTTGGACAGGGGATTGGGCACTGAAGCTTTCTTT
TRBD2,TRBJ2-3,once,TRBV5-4,CASSLAGGSDTQYF,TGTGCCAGCAGCCTAGCGGGAGGGTCAGATACGCAGTATTTT
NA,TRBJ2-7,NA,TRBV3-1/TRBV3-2,CASSQGGISGFSYEQYF,TGTGCCAGCAGCCAAGGGGGAATTAGCGGATTCTCCTACGAGCAGTACTTC
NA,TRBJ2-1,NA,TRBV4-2,CASSQGKGPESYNEQFF,TGTGCCAGCAGCCAAGGAAAGGGTCCGGAATCCTACAATGAGCAGTTCTTC
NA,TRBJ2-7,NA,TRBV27,CASSSRGPSLFEQYF,TGTGCCAGCAGTTCTCGGGGTCCCTCACTCTTCGAGCAGTACTTC
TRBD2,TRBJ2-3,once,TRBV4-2,CASSQEAGEITDTQYF,TGTGCCAGCAGCCAAGAGGCGGGAGAAATCACAGATACGCAGTATTTT
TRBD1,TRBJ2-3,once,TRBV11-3,CASSSQGTTQYF,TGTGCCAGCAGCTCACAGGGGACTACGCAGTATTTT
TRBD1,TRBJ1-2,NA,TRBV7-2,CASSLGDRTYGYTF,TGTGCCAGCAGCTTAGGGGACAGAACATATGGCTACACCTTC
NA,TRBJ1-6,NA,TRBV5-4,CASSLRDTRGKPLHF,TGTGCCAGCAGCTTGAGAGATACCCGGGGAAAACCCCTCCACTTT
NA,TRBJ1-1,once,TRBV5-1,CASSLKTKAEAFF,TGCGCCAGCAGTCTAAAGACAAAAGCTGAAGCTTTCTTT
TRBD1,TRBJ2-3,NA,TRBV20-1,CSASPPGQGVPSGTQYF,TGCAGTGCTAGTCCTCCTGGACAGGGGGTTCCTTCGGGTACGCAGTATTTT
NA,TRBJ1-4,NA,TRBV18,CASSPPGERNEKLFF,TGTGCCAGCTCACCACCTGGGGAGAGAAATGAAAAACTGTTTTTT
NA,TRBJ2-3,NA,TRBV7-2,CASSFRSRDTQYF,TGTGCCAGCAGCTTCCGAAGTAGAGATACGCAGTATTTT
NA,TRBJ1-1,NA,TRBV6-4,CASSDSSRPRTEAFF,TGTGCCAGCAGTGACTCGAGTCGTCCTCGCACTGAAGCTTTCTTT
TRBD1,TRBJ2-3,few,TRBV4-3,CASSPTGGERYF,TGCGCCAGCAGCCCGACAGGGGGCGAACGGTATTTT
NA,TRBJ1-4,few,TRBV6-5,CASSPQGGEKLFF,TGTGCCAGCAGCCCCCAGGGCGGCGAAAAACTGTTTTTT
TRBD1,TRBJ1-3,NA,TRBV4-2,CASSGTGARNTIYF,TGTGCCAGCAGCGGAACAGGGGCTAGAAACACCATATATTTT
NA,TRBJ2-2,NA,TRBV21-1,CASSKAPPGQGNTGELFF,TGTGCCAGCAGCAAAGCCCCCCCGGGGCAGGGGAACACCGGGGAGCTGTTTTTT
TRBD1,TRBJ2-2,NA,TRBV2,CASSLQGTGELFF,TGTGCCAGCAGCTTACAGGGGACCGGGGAGCTGTTTTTT
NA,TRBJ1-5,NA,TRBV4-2,CASSQDPEASGTSNQPQHF,TGTGCCAGCAGCCAAGATCCCGAGGCCTCGGGTACTAGCAATCAGCCCCAGCATTTT
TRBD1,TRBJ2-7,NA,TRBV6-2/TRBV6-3,CASSSPRGGGSYEQYF,TGTGCCAGCAGTTCCCCGCGAGGGGGCGGATCCTACGAGCAGTACTTC
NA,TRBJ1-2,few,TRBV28,CASRSGPIGVTGGYTF,TGTGCCAGCCGTTCAGGGCCCATTGGTGTAACGGGCGGCTACACCTTC
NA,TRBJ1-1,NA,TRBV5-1,CASSTIPGTGNTEAFF,TGCGCCAGCAGCACAATCCCCGGGACCGGCAACACTGAAGCTTTCTTT
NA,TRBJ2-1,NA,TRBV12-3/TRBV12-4,CASTTTHNEQFF,TGTGCCAGCACCACCACTCACAATGAGCAGTTCTTC
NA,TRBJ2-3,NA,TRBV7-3,CASSFDGTSDTQYF,TGTGCCAGCAGCTTTGACGGAACTTCAGATACGCAGTATTTT
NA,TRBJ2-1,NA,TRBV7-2,CASSLRGVTNEQFF,TGTGCCAGCAGCTTACGTGGGGTGACGAATGAGCAGTTCTTC
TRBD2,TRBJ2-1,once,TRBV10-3,CAISGHGRDNEQFF,TGTGCCATCAGTGGTCACGGGAGGGACAATGAGCAGTTCTTC
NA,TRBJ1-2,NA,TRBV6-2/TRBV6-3,CASSYGSRQGSFYGYTF,TGTGCCAGCAGTTACGGGTCGCGGCAAGGCTCTTTTTATGGCTACACCTTC
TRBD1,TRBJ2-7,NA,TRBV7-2,CASSLGTGRGLYEQYF,TGTGCCAGCAGCTTAGGAACGGGCAGGGGGCTCTACGAGCAGTACTTC
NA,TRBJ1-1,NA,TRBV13,CATSPGGHVSEAFF,TGTGCCACCTCACCGGGGGGCCATGTCTCTGAAGCTTTCTTT
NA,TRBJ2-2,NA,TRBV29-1,CSVVVGRTGELFF,TGCAGCGTTGTGGTAGGGAGGACCGGGGAGCTGTTTTTT
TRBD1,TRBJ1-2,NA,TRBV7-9,CASGDRGYYGYTF,TGTGCCAGCGGGGACAGGGGCTACTATGGCTACACCTTC
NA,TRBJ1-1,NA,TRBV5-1,CASTQQGLDTEAFF,TGCGCCAGCACCCAACAGGGCTTGGACACTGAAGCTTTCTTT
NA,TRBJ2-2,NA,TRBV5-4,CASSPKGRDGTGELFF,TGTGCCAGCAGCCCGAAGGGGCGGGATGGCACCGGGGAGCTGTTTTTT
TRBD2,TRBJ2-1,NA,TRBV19,CASSPAGTSGYNEQFF,TGTGCCAGTAGTCCGGCCGGGACTAGCGGCTACAATGAGCAGTTCTTC
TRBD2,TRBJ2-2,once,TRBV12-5,CASGYSGGNTGELFF,TGTGCTAGTGGGTACAGCGGGGGGAACACCGGGGAGCTGTTTTTT
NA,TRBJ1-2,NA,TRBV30,CAWSPRLGYTF,TGTGCCTGGAGTCCCCGACTGGGCTACACCTTC
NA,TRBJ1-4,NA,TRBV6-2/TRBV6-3,CASSYLPEKLFF,TGTGCCAGCAGTTACCTTCCCGAAAAACTGTTTTTT
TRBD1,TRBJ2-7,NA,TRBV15,CATSTHRDRGREQYF,TGTGCCACCAGCACCCACCGGGACAGGGGGCGGGAGCAGTACTTC
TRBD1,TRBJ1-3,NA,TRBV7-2,CASSRDRANTIYF,TGTGCCAGCAGCCGGGACAGGGCTAACACCATATATTTT
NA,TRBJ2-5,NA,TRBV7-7,CASSSGRGGQETQYF,TGTGCTAGCAGCTCCGGACGGGGAGGTCAAGAGACCCAGTACTTC
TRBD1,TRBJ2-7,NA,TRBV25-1,CASRGQGVAYEQYF,TGTGCCAGCAGAGGACAGGGGGTAGCCTACGAGCAGTACTTC
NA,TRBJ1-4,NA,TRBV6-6,CASRDGLATNEKLFF,TGTGCCAGCAGGGATGGACTTGCAACTAATGAAAAACTGTTTTTT
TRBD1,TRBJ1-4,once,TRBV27,CASSLRQGGRVKLFF,TGTGCCAGCAGCCTCCGACAGGGGGGAAGAGTAAAACTGTTTTTT